Below are 9 T cell receptor beta chains sequenced from a single sample in a study of blood T cell repertoires in COVID-19. The assay was immunoSEQ multiplex PCR, and TCRdb's table has in-frame clones only and misses some. The sample carries 150,000 to 200,000 clones, about 88% recorded once. Sequenced input: peripheral blood. These receptors were taken from a woman in her 30s with active or convalescent COVID-19.

This chain connects TRBV12-5 to TRBJ2-2; weak D call: TRBD2 (7 bases). Germline V CDR1 and CDR2: LGHNT, FRNRAP. The CDR3 is 15 residues long. The V and J ends lost 0 bases and 4 bases respectively, with 9 bases between them. CDR3: CASGLVGGGTGELFF. The CDR3 region has the DNA TGTGCTAGTGGTTTGGTGGGAGGGGGCACCGGGGAGCTGTTTTTT.

This clone was seen a handful of times. This chain links TRBV27 with TRBJ2-7, with 10 bases fitting TRBD1. CDR3 size: 15 residues. Trimming at V came to 6 bases and at J to 2 bases, leaving 7 bases not matched to a gene. Germline values: CDR1 MNHEY, CDR2 SMNVEV (reference sequence). The CDR3 DNA reads TGTGCCAGCAGCCGGGGGACAGGGGATGCCTACGAGCAGTACTTC. This encodes CASSRGTGDAYEQYF.

The chain joins TRBV5-1 to TRBJ1-6; a possible D gene is TRBD1 (6 bases). The CDR3 totals 15 residues. Germline V gene data show CDR1 as SGHRS and CDR2 as YFSETQ. The V end lost 0 bases, the J end lost 7 bases, and 11 bases lay between the germline ends. The CDR3 spells CASSLAGVGNSPLHF. The CDR3 DNA follows: TGCGCCAGCAGCTTGGCAGGGGTAGGGAATTCACCCCTCCACTTT.

The V and J genes are TRBV3-1 (or the pseudogene TRBV3-2) and TRBJ2-7; TRBD2 matches 11 bases. The germline CDR1 and CDR2 sequences are LGHDT and YNNKEL (reference sequence). With V trimmed by 0 bases and J by 4 bases, 8 bases remained unmatched. CDR3 length: 17 amino acids. The CDR3 nucleotides are TGTGCCAGCAGCCAAGATCAAACTAGCGGGAGATTATACGAGCAGTACTTC. Amino acids: CASSQDQTSGRLYEQYF.

V and J are TRBV29-1 and TRBJ2-7; D possibly corresponds to TRBD1 (6 bases). CDR3 length: 13 residues. The germline CDR1 and CDR2 sequences are SQVTM and ANQGSEA. The V gene lost 7 bases and the J gene lost 0 bases, with 13 bases spanning the gap. CDR3 residues: CSARDIYSYEQYF. CDR3 coding DNA: TGCAGCGCCCGGGACATTTACTCCTACGAGCAGTACTTC.

The chain recombines TRBV27 with TRBJ1-1; D gene ambiguous. The germline CDR1 and CDR2 sequences are MNHEY and SMNVEV (reference sequence). The V end was cut by 3 bases, the J end by 0 bases, with 11 bases between. This CDR3 has 15 amino acids. The CDR3 is CASSFTGRMNTEAFF. The CDR3 DNA sequence: TGTGCCAGCAGTTTTACGGGTCGCATGAACACTGAAGCTTTCTTT.

This chain joins TRBV9 and TRBJ1-1; D uncertain. The CDR3 consists of 14 residues. The ends were cut back, 1 base at V and 1 base at J, with 8 bases in the middle. In germline, CDR1 is SGDLS, CDR2 YYNGEE. The CDR3 region has the DNA TGTGCCAGCAGCGTAATCGGCGGGAACACTGAAGCTTTCTTT. Protein product: CASSVIGGNTEAFF.

This chain links TRBV6-5 with TRBJ1-5; D might be TRBD1 (6 bases). V was clipped by 5 bases and J by 6 bases, with 14 bases between them. This CDR3 region has 14 residues. Germline V gene lookup returns CDR1 MNHEY and CDR2 SVGAGI. The CDR3 here is CASSNHRDGQPQHF. The CDR3 region has the DNA TGTGCCAGCAGTAACCACAGGGACGGTCAGCCCCAGCATTTT.

Note on this clone: Compared with germline, one end of the junction differs, possibly owing to a read error. The gene calls are TRBV28 and TRBJ1-6; D not resolved. The V gene's germline CDR1 is MDHEN and CDR2 SYDVKM. The CDR3 contains 11 residues. The CDR3 reads CASSLRSHLHF. CDR3 DNA sequence: TGTGCCAGCAGTTTGAGGTCACACCTCCACTTT.